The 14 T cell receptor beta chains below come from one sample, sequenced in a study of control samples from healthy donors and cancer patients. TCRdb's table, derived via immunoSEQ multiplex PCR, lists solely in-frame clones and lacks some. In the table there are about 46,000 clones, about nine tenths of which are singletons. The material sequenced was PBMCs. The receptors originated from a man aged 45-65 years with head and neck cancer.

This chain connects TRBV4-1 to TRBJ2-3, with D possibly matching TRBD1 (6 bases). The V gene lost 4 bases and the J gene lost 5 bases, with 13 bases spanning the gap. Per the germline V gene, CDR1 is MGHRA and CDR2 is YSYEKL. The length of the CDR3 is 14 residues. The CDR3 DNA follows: TGCGCCAGCAGCCCAGGGGTGTGGGGAGATACGCAGTATTTT. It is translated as CASSPGVWGDTQYF.

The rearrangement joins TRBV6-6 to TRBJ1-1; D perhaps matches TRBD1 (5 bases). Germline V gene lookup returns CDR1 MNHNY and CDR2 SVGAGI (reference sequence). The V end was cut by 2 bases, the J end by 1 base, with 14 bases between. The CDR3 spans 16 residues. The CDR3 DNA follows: TGTGCCAGCAGTTACCCGCTAGCAGGGACGAACACTGAAGCTTTCTTT. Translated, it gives CASSYPLAGTNTEAFF.

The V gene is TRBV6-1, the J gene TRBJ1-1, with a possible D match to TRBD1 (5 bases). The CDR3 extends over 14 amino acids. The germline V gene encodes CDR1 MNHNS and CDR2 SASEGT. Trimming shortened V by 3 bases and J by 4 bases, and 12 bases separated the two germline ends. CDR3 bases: TGTGCCAGCAGTGATCAGGGAGTGGGCACTGAAGCTTTCTTT. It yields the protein CASSDQGVGTEAFF.

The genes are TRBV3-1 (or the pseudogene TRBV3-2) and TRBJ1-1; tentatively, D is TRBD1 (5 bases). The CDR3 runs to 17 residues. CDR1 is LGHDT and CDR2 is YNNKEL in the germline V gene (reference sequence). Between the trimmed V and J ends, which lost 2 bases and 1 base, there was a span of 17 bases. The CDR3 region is CASSQQRDVEENTEAFF. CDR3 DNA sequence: TGTGCCAGCAGCCAACAGAGGGACGTCGAAGAGAACACTGAAGCTTTCTTT.

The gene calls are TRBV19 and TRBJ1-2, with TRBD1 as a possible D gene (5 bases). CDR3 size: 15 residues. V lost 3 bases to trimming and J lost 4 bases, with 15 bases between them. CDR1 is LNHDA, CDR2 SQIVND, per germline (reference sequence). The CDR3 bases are TGTGCCAGTAGTATTACCGGGGGGGAAGGCTATGGCTACACCTTC. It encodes CASSITGGEGYGYTF.

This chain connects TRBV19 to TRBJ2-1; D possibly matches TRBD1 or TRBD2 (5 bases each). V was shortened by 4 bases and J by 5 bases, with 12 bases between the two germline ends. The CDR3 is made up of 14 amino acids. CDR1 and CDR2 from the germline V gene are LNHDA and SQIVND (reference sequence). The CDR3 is CASSRGSMNNEQFF. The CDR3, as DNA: TGTGCCAGTAGTAGGGGGTCGATGAACAATGAGCAGTTCTTC.

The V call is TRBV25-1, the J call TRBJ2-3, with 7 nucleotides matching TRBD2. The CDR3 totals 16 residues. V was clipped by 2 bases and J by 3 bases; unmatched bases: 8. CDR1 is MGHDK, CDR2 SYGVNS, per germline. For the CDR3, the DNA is TGTGCCAGCAGTGAAGGGGCGGGAGACGGAACAGATACGCAGTATTTT. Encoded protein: CASSEGAGDGTDTQYF. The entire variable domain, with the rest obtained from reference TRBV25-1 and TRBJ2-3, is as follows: EADIYQTPRYLVIGTGKKITLECSQTMGHDKMYWYQQDPGMELHLIHYSYGVNSTEKGDLSSESTVSRIRTEHFPLTLESARPSHTSQYLCASSEGAGDGTDTQYFGPGTRLTVL.

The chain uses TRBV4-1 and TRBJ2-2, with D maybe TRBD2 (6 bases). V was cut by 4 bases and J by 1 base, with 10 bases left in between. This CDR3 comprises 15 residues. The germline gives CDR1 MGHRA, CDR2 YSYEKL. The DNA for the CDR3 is TGCGCCAGCAGCCCGGGACTCCAGAACACCGGGGAGCTGTTTTTT. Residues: CASSPGLQNTGELFF.

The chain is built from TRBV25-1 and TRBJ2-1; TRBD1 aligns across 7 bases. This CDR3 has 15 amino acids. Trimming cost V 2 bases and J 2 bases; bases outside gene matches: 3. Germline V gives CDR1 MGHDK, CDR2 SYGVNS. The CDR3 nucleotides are TGTGCCAGCAGTGAAAATGACAGGGCCTACAATGAGCAGTTCTTC. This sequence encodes CASSENDRAYNEQFF. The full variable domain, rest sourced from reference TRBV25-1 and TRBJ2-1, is EADIYQTPRYLVIGTGKKITLECSQTMGHDKMYWYQQDPGMELHLIHYSYGVNSTEKGDLSSESTVSRIRTEHFPLTLESARPSHTSQYLCASSENDRAYNEQFFGPGTRLTVL.

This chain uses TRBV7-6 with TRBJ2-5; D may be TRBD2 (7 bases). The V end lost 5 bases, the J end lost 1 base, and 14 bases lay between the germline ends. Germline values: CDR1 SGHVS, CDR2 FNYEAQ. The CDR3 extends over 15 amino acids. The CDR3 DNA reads TGTGCCAGCAGCCCCCGAGGGGGGGCCCAAGAGACCCAGTACTTC. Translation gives CASSPRGGAQETQYF.

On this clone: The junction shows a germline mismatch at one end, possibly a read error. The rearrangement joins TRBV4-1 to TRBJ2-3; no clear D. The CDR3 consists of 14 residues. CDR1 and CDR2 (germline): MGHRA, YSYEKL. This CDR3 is CASSQVSASTSSTF. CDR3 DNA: TGCGCCAGCAGCCAAGTATCCGCGAGTACGTCCTCGACCTTT.

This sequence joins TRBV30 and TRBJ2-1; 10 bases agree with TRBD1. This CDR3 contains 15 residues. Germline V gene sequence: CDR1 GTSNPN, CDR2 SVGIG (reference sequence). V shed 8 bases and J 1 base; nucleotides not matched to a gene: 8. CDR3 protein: CATPRQGASYNEQFF. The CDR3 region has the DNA TGTGCCACCCCGAGACAGGGGGCTTCCTACAATGAGCAGTTCTTC. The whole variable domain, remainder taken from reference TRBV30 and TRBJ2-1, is SQTIHQWPATLVQPVGSPLSLECTVEGTSNPNLYWYRQAAGRGLQLLFYSVGIGQISSEVPQNLSASRPQDRQFILSSKKLLLSDSGFYLCATPRQGASYNEQFFGPGTRLTVL.

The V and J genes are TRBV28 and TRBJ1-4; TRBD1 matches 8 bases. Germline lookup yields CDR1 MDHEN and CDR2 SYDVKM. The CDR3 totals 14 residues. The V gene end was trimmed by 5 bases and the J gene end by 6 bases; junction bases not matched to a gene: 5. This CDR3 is CASSNQGAHEKLFF. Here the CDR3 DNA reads TGTGCCAGCAGTAACCAGGGGGCTCATGAAAAACTGTTTTTT.

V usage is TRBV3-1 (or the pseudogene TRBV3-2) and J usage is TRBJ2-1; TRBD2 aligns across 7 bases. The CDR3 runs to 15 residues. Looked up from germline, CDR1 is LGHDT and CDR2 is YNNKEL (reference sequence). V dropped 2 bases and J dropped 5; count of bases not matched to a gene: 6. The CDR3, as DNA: TGTGCCAGCAGCCAATGGGCGGGAGTCAACAATGAGCAGTTCTTC. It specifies CASSQWAGVNNEQFF.